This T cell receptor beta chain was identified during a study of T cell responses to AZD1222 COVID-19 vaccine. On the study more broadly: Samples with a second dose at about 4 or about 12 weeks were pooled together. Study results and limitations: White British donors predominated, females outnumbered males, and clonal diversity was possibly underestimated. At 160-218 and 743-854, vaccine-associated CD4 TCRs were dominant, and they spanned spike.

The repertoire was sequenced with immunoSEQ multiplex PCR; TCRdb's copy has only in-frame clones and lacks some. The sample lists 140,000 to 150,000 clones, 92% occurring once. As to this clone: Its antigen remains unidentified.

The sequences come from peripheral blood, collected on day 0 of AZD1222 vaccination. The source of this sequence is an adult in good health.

The CDR3 reads CASSSPEGARDYGYTF. The CDR3 region has the DNA TGTGCCAGCAGTTCGCCCGAGGGGGCGCGTGACTATGGCTACACCTTC. The chain joins TRBV28 to TRBJ1-2; 7 bases agree with TRBD1. CDR1 and CDR2 from the germline V gene are MDHEN and SYDVKM. V lost 4 bases, J lost 3 bases, and 11 bases stayed unmatched. The CDR3 spans 16 residues.